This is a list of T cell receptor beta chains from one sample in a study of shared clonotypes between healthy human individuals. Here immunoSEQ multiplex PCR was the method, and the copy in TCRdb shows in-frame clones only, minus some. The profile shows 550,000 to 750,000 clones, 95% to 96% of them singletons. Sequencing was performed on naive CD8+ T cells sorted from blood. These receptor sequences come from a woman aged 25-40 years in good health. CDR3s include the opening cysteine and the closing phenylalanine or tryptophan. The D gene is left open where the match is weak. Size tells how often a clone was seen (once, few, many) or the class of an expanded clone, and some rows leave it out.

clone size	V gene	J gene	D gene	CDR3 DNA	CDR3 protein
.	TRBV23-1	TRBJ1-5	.	TGCGCCAGCAGTCAATTCCAGGATCTCTGCAATCAGCCCCAGCATTTT	CASSQFQDLCNQPQHF
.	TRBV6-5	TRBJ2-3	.	TGTGCCAGCAGTTCACCGGGACCAACCACAGATACGCAGTATTTT	CASSSPGPTTDTQYF
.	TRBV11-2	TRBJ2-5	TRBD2	TGTGCCAGCAGACCCCCTCTTTCTAGCGGACAAGAGACCCAGTACTTC	CASRPPLSSGQETQYF
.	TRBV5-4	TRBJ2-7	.	TGTGCCAGCAGCTTGGAGCTTTCCTACGAGCAGTACTTC	CASSLELSYEQYF
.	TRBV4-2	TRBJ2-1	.	TGTGCCAGCAGCGGGGATTCCAATGAGCAGTTCTTC	CASSGDSNEQFF
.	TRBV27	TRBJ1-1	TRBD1	TGTGCCAGCAGTTTAACCGGGACAGGGAGCACTGAAGCTTTCTTT	CASSLTGTGSTEAFF
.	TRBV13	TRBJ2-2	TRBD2	TGTGCCAGCACACGGACTAGCGGGAGGCGGGGCACCGGGGAGCTGTTTTTT	CASTRTSGRRGTGELFF
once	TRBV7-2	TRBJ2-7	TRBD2	TGTGCCAGCAGCTTAAGGTTAGGAGGGAGGGCCAGATTTAGCGAGCAGTACTTC	CASSLRLGGRARFSEQYF
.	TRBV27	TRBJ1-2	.	TGTGCCAGCAGCACGCATCTCCGGGGATCCCTCTATGGCTACACCTTC	CASSTHLRGSLYGYTF
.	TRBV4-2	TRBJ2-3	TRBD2	TGTGCCAGCAGCCTGGGGACTAGCGGGAGGAGGGCAGATACGCAGTATTTT	CASSLGTSGRRADTQYF
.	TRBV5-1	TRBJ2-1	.	TGCGCCAGCAGCAGTAGCGGCTCCTCCTACAATGAGCAGTTCTTC	CASSSSGSSYNEQFF
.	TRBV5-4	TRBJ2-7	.	TGTGCCAGCAGCTTCCCCAAGGGAGCGGGGCAGGGGGAGCAGTACTTC	CASSFPKGAGQGEQYF
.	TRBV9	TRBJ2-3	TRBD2	TGTGCCAGCAGCGTAGCCAGTAGCGGGAGTGCAGATACGCAGTATTTT	CASSVASSGSADTQYF
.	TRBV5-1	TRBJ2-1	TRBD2	TGCGCCAGCAGCTTAGGAACTAGCGGGATAAGCTCCTACAATGAGCAGTTCTTC	CASSLGTSGISSYNEQFF
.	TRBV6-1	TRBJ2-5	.	TGTGCCAGCAGTGGAAAGTTCCTAGTCGGGGAAGAGACCCAGTACTTC	CASSGKFLVGEETQYF
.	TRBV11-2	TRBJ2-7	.	TGTGCCAGCAGCTTAAGTCCAGGGGCTTACGAGCAGTACTTC	CASSLSPGAYEQYF